This T cell receptor (beta chain) originates from a study of vaccination effects on CD4 cells after COVID-19. Study outcomes and limitations: Early timepoints after infection were absent, and convalescent patients were few in the study.

The CDR3 covers 13 residues. Germline V gene data show CDR1 as MNHEY and CDR2 as SVGAGI. V dropped 6 bases and J dropped 7 bases, with 12 bases sitting between them. Libraries were prepared by immunoSEQ multiplex PCR; TCRdb keeps only in-frame clonotypes and omits some of them. The sample records approximately 83,000 clones, roughly 80% being singletons. Before sequencing, viral peptide pools were used by the ViraFEST assay to expand antigen-specific CD4+ T cells. The culture ran for 10 days, and then CD4+ T cells were isolated. Participants were vaccinated with two doses of either the BNT162b2 or mRNA-1273 vaccine. As concerns this clone: What it binds is not known.

This chain uses TRBV6-5 with TRBJ2-2; D tentatively fits TRBD1 or TRBD2 (5 bases each). Sequenced here: CD4+ T cells from PBMCs cultured with HCoV-OC43 spike peptides, sampled after COVID-19 vaccination. Specified subset: HCoV-OC43 spike overlapping peptide pool stimulation. This clonotype was sampled from a human donor who received a COVID-19 vaccine. CDR3: CASRRGAGGELFF. CDR3 DNA sequence: TGTGCCAGCAGAAGAGGGGCAGGCGGGGAGCTGTTTTTT.